These T cell receptor beta chains were read from a single sample in a study of cytotoxic CD8 clonotypes in ibrutinib-treated CLL. Data came from immunoSEQ multiplex PCR; TCRdb stores just in-frame clones and leaves some out. Altogether roughly 28,000 clones are present, approximately 85% being singletons, with the ten largest covering about 8%. This specimen consisted of PBMCs, obtained after 24 months of ibrutinib treatment. These receptors all come from a human donor with chronic lymphocytic leukemia. The CDR3 runs from the conserved cysteine through the conserved F or W. D genes are given only for firm matches. Not all rows give a size; the values are once, few, many and, for expanded clones, a class.

J gene | D gene | clone size | V gene | CDR3 protein | CDR3 DNA
TRBJ1-1 | . | . | TRBV7-3 | CASSFFVNTEAFF | TGTGCCAGCAGCTTTTTCGTGAACACTGAAGCTTTCTTT
TRBJ2-7 | . | . | TRBV2 | CASSARGDASYEQYF | TGTGCCAGCAGTGCCCGCGGCGATGCCTCCTACGAGCAGTACTTC
TRBJ2-1 | TRBD1 | . | TRBV7-3 | CASSLVRDRNYNEQFF | TGTGCCAGCAGCCTCGTCCGGGACAGGAACTACAATGAGCAGTTCTTC
TRBJ2-3 | TRBD2 | . | TRBV27 | CASSLRTSGDYTDTQYF | TGTGCCAGCAGTTTAAGGACTAGCGGAGACTACACAGATACGCAGTATTTT
TRBJ2-3 | . | . | TRBV7-9 | CASSLVTVTEADTQYF | TGTGCCAGCAGCTTAGTGACAGTAACGGAGGCAGATACGCAGTATTTT
TRBJ2-1 | TRBD2 | . | TRBV7-2 | CASRTTGRSSGGYNEQFF | TGTGCCAGCAGAACTACTGGGAGGTCTAGCGGGGGGTACAATGAGCAGTTCTTC
TRBJ2-6 | TRBD1 | . | TRBV10-3 | CAITNKGQGEGANVLTF | TGTGCCATCACGAATAAGGGACAGGGGGAAGGGGCCAACGTCCTGACTTTC
TRBJ1-2 | . | . | TRBV29-1 | CSASGVSDYGYTF | TGCAGCGCCTCAGGGGTATCGGACTATGGCTACACCTTC
TRBJ1-1 | . | . | TRBV18 | CASSYPGRPWGVNTEAFF | TGTGCCAGCTCGTATCCTGGCCGTCCCTGGGGAGTGAACACTGAAGCTTTCTTT
TRBJ2-3 | . | . | TRBV19 | CASSFDSTDTQYF | TGTGCCAGTAGTTTCGACAGCACAGATACGCAGTATTTT
TRBJ2-5 | TRBD2 | . | TRBV7-2 | CASSSSGGRVETQYF | TGTGCCAGCAGCTCTAGTGGAGGGAGGGTGGAGACCCAGTACTTC
TRBJ1-1 | . | . | TRBV7-9 | CASSYPVWAGDTEAFF | TGTGCCAGCAGCTACCCCGTCTGGGCGGGGGACACTGAAGCTTTCTTT
TRBJ1-1 | . | once | TRBV7-9 | CASSLGAFEAFF | TGTGCCAGCAGCTTAGGGGCCTTTGAAGCTTTCTTT
TRBJ1-6 | . | . | TRBV5-1 | CASSLTGNSPLHF | TGCGCCAGCAGCTTGACAGGGAATTCACCCCTCCACTTT
TRBJ2-6 | . | once | TRBV10-3 | CAISDRGSGANVLTF | TGTGCCATCAGTGATCGGGGATCTGGGGCCAACGTCCTGACTTTC
TRBJ1-2 | . | . | TRBV6-5 | CASRRQASAYGYTF | TGTGCCAGCAGGAGACAGGCCTCCGCTTATGGCTACACCTTC
TRBJ1-4 | . | . | TRBV29-1 | CSVGESGEKLFF | TGCAGCGTTGGGGAGAGCGGGGAAAAACTGTTTTTT
TRBJ2-6 | . | . | TRBV27 | CASSLSGANVLTF | TGTGCCAGCAGTTTATCTGGGGCCAACGTCCTGACTTTC
TRBJ2-7 | . | few | TRBV30 | CAWSGGSGQSVHEQYF | TGTGCCTGGAGTGGAGGCTCGGGGCAGAGTGTCCACGAGCAGTACTTC
TRBJ2-7 | TRBD1 | . | TRBV5-1 | CASSPDREIYEQYF | TGCGCCAGCAGCCCGGACAGGGAAATATACGAGCAGTACTTC
TRBJ1-6 | . | . | TRBV18 | CASSLGTHNSPLHF | TGTGCCAGCTCACTCGGGACACATAATTCACCCCTCCACTTT
TRBJ2-1 | . | . | TRBV30 | CAWSLGLEQFF | TGTGCCTGGAGTTTAGGGCTTGAGCAGTTCTTC
TRBJ1-5 | . | . | TRBV2 | CASTTGNDQPQHF | TGTGCCAGCACAACAGGGAATGATCAGCCCCAGCATTTT
TRBJ1-6 | . | . | TRBV30 | CAWNTGPYNSPLHF | TGTGCCTGGAACACGGGACCTTATAATTCACCCCTCCACTTT
TRBJ1-1 | TRBD1 | once | TRBV19 | CASSIDRASTEAFF | TGTGCCAGTAGTATCGACAGGGCAAGCACTGAAGCTTTCTTT
TRBJ2-3 | . | . | TRBV18 | CASSPIDTQYF | TGTGCCAGCTCACCAATAGATACGCAGTATTTT
TRBJ1-3 | . | . | TRBV4-1 | CASSQGRGRTGNTIYF | TGCGCCAGCAGCCAAGGAAGGGGAAGAACTGGAAACACCATATATTTT
TRBJ2-7 | TRBD2 | . | TRBV5-6 | CASSLETSGGPQYF | TGTGCCAGCAGCTTGGAGACTAGCGGGGGCCCGCAGTACTTC
TRBJ2-2 | . | . | TRBV7-9 | CASSWVVARYGELFF | TGTGCCAGCAGCTGGGTCGTGGCAAGATATGGGGAGCTGTTTTTT
TRBJ1-5 | . | . | TRBV5-1 | CASSDGLGGNQPQHF | TGCGCCAGCAGCGATGGGCTGGGGGGCAATCAGCCCCAGCATTTT
TRBJ2-7 | . | . | TRBV19 | CASSPGSYEQYF | TGTGCCAGTAGTCCCGGGTCTTACGAGCAGTACTTC
TRBJ1-2 | TRBD1 | . | TRBV18 | CASSEGQGTYGYTF | TGTGCCAGCTCAGAAGGACAGGGGACCTATGGCTACACCTTC
TRBJ1-2 | TRBD1 | . | TRBV6-9 | CASSYALGQGYGYTF | TGTGCCAGCAGTTACGCGCTCGGACAGGGCTATGGCTACACCTTC
TRBJ2-2 | . | few | TRBV6-5 | CASSYGTPPNTGELFF | TGTGCCAGCAGTTACGGGACGCCGCCGAACACCGGGGAGCTGTTTTTT
TRBJ1-6 | TRBD1 | . | TRBV5-1 | CASSLYTGDNSPLHF | TGCGCCAGCAGCTTGTACACAGGGGATAATTCACCCCTCCACTTT
TRBJ2-5 | . | . | TRBV7-3 | CASSPVGGGETQYF | TGTGCCAGCAGCCCGGTGGGAGGGGGCGAGACCCAGTACTTC
TRBJ2-5 | . | . | TRBV10-2 | CASSEGVTQYF | TGCGCCAGCAGTGAGGGAGTGACCCAGTACTTC
TRBJ2-7 | TRBD1 | few | TRBV5-1 | CASRRTGAPPYEQYF | TGCGCCAGCAGGCGGACAGGGGCGCCCCCCTACGAGCAGTACTTC
TRBJ1-6 | . | . | TRBV30 | CAWGRGSSPLHF | TGTGCCTGGGGCCGGGGGTCTTCACCCCTCCACTTT
TRBJ1-3 | . | . | TRBV5-5 | CASSLLGWGAEYGNTIYF | TGTGCCAGCAGCTTATTAGGGTGGGGGGCTGAATATGGAAACACCATATATTTT
TRBJ2-1 | TRBD2 | . | TRBV5-1 | CASSLAWLAGNEQFF | TGCGCCAGCAGCTTGGCCTGGCTAGCGGGGAATGAGCAGTTCTTC
TRBJ2-1 | TRBD1 | . | TRBV10-3 | CAIRGTDYNEQFF | TGTGCCATCAGGGGGACAGATTACAATGAGCAGTTCTTC
TRBJ2-7 | . | . | TRBV5-4 | CASSLAGGRSIYEQYF | TGTGCCAGCAGCTTGGCCGGAGGCAGGAGCATTTACGAGCAGTACTTC
TRBJ1-1 | . | . | TRBV19 | CASRNTEAFF | TGTGCCAGTAGAAACACTGAAGCTTTCTTT
TRBJ1-2 | . | . | TRBV6-1 | CASSARQLYGYTF | TGTGCCAGCAGTGCCCGCCAGCTCTATGGCTACACCTTC
TRBJ1-1 | TRBD1 | . | TRBV5-1 | CASSPMTGGGTEAFF | TGCGCCAGCAGCCCAATGACAGGGGGAGGCACTGAAGCTTTCTTT